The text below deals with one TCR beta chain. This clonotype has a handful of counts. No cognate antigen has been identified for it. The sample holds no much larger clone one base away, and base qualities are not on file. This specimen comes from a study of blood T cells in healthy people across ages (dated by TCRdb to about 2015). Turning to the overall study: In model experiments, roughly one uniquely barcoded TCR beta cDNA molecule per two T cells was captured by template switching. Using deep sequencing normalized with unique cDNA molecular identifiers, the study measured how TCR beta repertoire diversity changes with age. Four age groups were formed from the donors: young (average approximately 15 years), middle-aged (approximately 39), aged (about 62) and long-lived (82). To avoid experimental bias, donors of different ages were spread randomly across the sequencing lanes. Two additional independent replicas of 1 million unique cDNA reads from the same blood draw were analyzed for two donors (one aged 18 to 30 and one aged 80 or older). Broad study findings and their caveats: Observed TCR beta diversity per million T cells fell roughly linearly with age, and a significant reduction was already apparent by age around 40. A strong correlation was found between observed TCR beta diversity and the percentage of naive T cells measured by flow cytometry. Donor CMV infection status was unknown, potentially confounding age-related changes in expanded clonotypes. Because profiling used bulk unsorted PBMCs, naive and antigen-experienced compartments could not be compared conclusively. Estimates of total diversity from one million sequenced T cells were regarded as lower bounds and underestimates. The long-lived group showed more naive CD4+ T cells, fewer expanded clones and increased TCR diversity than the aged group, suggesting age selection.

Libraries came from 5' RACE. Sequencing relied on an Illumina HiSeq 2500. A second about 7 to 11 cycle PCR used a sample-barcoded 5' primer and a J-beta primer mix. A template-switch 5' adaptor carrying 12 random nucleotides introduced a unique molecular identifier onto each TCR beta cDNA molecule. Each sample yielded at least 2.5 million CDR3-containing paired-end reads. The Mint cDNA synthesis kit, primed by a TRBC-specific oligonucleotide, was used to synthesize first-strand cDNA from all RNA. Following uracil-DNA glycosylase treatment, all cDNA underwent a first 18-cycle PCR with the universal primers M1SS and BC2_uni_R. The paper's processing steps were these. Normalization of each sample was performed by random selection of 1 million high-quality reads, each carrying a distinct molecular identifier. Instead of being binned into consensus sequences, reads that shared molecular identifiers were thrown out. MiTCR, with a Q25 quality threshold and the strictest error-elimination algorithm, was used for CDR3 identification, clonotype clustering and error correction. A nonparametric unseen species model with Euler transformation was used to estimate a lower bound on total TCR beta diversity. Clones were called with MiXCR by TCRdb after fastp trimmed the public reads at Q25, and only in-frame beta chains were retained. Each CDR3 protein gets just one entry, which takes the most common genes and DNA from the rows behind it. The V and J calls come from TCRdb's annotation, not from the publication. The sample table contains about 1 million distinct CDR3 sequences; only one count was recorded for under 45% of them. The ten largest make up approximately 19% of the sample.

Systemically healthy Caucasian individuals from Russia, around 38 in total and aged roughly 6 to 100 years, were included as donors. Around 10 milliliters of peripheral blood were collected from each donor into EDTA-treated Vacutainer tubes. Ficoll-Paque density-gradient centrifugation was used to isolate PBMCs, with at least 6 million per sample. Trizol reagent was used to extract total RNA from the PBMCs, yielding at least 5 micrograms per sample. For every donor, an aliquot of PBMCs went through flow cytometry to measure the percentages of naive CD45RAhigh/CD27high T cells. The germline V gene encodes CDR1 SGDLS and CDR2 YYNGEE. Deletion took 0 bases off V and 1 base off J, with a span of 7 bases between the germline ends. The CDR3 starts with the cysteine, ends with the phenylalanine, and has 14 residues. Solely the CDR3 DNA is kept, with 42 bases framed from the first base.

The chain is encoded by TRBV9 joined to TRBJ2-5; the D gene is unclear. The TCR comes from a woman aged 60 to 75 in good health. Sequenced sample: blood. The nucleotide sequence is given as TGTGCCAGCAGCGTAGCGGGTACCCAAGAGACCCAGTACTTC. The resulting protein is CASSVAGTQETQYF.